The entry below gives a single T cell receptor beta chain sequence along with its context. This entry belongs to a study of OX40 agonist ivuxolimab in advanced cancers. Study summary: An agonistic anti-OX40 (CD134) antibody, ivuxolimab, was used to treat the patients. One hepatocellular carcinoma and two cutaneous melanoma patients partially responded. Earlier treatment with anti-PD-1, anti-PD-L1 or anti-CTLA-4 was permitted, and over 35% had received some.

CDR1 is PRHDT and CDR2 is FYEKMQ in the germline V gene (reference sequence). The V end lost 3 bases, the J end lost 0 bases, and 9 bases lay between the germline ends. This CDR3 contains 14 residues. Anyone with autoimmune disease history or systemic immunosuppression was excluded. Some clones are missing from TCRdb's copy, which holds only in-frame ones; the method was immunoSEQ multiplex PCR. The sample has approximately 70,000 clones; about 87% are singletons. V gene TRBV13 combines with J gene TRBJ2-7, with a tentative D call TRBD1 (5 bases). The sequence was obtained from an adult with an advanced solid tumor such as melanoma, head and neck, liver or kidney cancer. Sequenced material: CD4+ or CD8+ T cells sorted from blood, taken in a trial of the OX40 agonist ivuxolimab. CDR3 sequence (DNA): TGTGCCAGCAGCTTTGAAGGGGTCTCCTACGAGCAGTACTTC. Translation gives CASSFEGVSYEQYF.